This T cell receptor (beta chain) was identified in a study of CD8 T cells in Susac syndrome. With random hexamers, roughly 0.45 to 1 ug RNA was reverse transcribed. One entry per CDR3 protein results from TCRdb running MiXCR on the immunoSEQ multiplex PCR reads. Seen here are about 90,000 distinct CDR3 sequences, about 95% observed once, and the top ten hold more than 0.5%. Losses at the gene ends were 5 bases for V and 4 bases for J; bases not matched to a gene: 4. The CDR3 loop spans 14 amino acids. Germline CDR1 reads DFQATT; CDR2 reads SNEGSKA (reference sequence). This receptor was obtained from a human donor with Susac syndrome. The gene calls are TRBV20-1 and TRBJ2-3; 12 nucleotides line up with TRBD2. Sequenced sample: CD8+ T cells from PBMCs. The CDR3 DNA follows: TGCAGTGCTCTAGCGGGGGGGAGCGCAGATACGCAGTATTTT. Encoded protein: CSALAGGSADTQYF.